These 21 T cell receptor beta chains were all obtained from the same sample, sequenced in a study of shared clonotypes between healthy human individuals. The table came from immunoSEQ multiplex PCR; TCRdb's copy has only in-frame clones and leaves some out. The sample contains millions of clones, 85% to 95% of which appear only once. Sequencing was done on a sample of naive CD4+ T cells sorted from blood. The subset was: CD45RA+ positively selected. These receptors were taken from a man younger than 35 in good health.

This chain joins TRBV19 and TRBJ2-6; tentative D call: TRBD2 (5 bases). Germline V CDR1 and CDR2: LNHDA, SQIVND (reference sequence). V lost 5 bases to trimming and J lost 0 bases, with 11 bases between them. The length of the CDR3 is 16 residues. CDR3 nucleotide sequence: TGTGCCAGTAGTGTTCGGAGGTTCTCTGGGGCCAACGTCCTGACTTTC. Its translation is CASSVRRFSGANVLTF.

Concerning this clone: One base away lies a much larger clone, so this may be a sequencing read error. This sequence joins TRBV28 and TRBJ1-5; TRBD1 is a possible D gene (6 bases). Looked up from germline, CDR1 is MDHEN and CDR2 is SYDVKM. The CDR3 spans 13 residues. CDR3 residues: CTSREQGEQPQHF. Written as DNA, the CDR3 is TGTACCAGCAGGGAACAGGGTGAGCAGCCCCAGCATTTT.

The CDR3: CASSSPSTEAFF. CDR3 DNA sequence: TGTGCCAGCAGTTCCCCCAGTACTGAAGCTTTCTTT. The chain employs TRBV9 and TRBJ1-1, with D hard to call. The V end lost 5 bases, the J end lost 5 bases, and 10 bases lay between the germline ends. There are 12 residues in the CDR3. Germline V lookup: CDR1 SGDLS, CDR2 YYNGEE. The whole variable domain, filled in from reference TRBV9 and TRBJ1-1, reads DSGVTQTPKHLITATGQRVTLRCSPRSGDLSVYWYQQSLDQGLQFLIQYYNGEERAKGNILERFSAQQFPDLHSELNLSSLELGDSALYFCASSSPSTEAFFGQGTRLTVV.

This chain connects TRBV10-3 to TRBJ2-1; 11 bases line up with TRBD2. Trimming cost V 5 bases and J 9 bases; bases outside gene matches: 9. Germline CDR1 reads ENHRY; CDR2 reads SYGVKD. This CDR3 is built from 15 residues. The CDR3 DNA reads as TGTGCCATCAGTAAGACTAGCGGGAAGACCCCTGAGCAGTTCTTC. Translating it yields CAISKTSGKTPEQFF.

This sequence joins TRBV5-4 and TRBJ1-6, with 9 bases matching TRBD1. V lost 4 bases to trimming and J lost 7 bases; unmatched junction nucleotides: 6. From germline, CDR1 is SGHNT and CDR2 YYREEE (reference sequence). The CDR3 contains 15 residues. CDR3 coding DNA: TGTGCCAGCAGCAACACGGGACAGGGAAATTCACCCCTCCACTTT. It codes for CASSNTGQGNSPLHF.

This chain connects TRBV27 to TRBJ2-7; TRBD2 matches 7 bases. V shed 0 bases and J 3 bases; nucleotides not matched to a gene: 11. This CDR3 has 17 amino acids. CDR1 is MNHEY, CDR2 SMNVEV, per germline (reference sequence). The CDR3 DNA follows: TGTGCCAGCAGTTTATCATCCCACGGGAGGAGGAACTACGAGCAGTACTTC. Translating gives CASSLSSHGRRNYEQYF.

In nucleotides, the CDR3 is TGTGCCATCAGTGAGGGCTTTGACACTGAAGCTTTCTTT. Protein sequence: CAISEGFDTEAFF. This chain uses TRBV10-3 with TRBJ1-1, with no clear D. The germline V gene encodes CDR1 ENHRY and CDR2 SYGVKD. V gave up 2 bases and J gave up 3 bases, with 7 bases separating them. The CDR3 is 13 amino acids.

This rearrangement joins TRBV21-1 to TRBJ2-7. TRBV21-1 corresponds to a pseudogene. This CDR3 is 14 amino acids long. As DNA, the CDR3 is TGTGCCAGCGGAAACATACCGGATGGTTACGAGCAGTACTTC. Its protein is CASGNIPDGYEQYF.

CDR3 DNA sequence: TGTGCCAGCAGTGTCCTCTACTCTTCCGAAAAACTGTTTTTT. Residues: CASSVLYSSEKLFF. The chain is built from TRBV6-1 and TRBJ1-4, with D hard to call. Trimming stripped 4 bases from V and 8 bases from J, with 14 bases between. This CDR3 contains 14 residues. The germline CDR1 and CDR2 sequences are MNHNS and SASEGT.

Here the CDR3 reads CASSSDGYIQYF. The CDR3 DNA reads as TGTGCCAGCAGTTCCGACGGGTACATTCAGTACTTC. The rearrangement uses TRBV6-6 and TRBJ2-4, with D unresolved. This CDR3 comprises 12 residues. Looked up from germline, CDR1 is MNHNY and CDR2 is SVGAGI (reference sequence). The V gene lost 4 bases and the J gene lost 8 bases, with 9 bases spanning the gap.

The rearrangement uses TRBV28 and TRBJ1-2, with 8 bases lining up with TRBD1. The CDR3 has 14 amino acids. Trimming removed 4 bases from V and 4 bases from J; junction bases left unmatched: 5. The germline gives CDR1 MDHEN, CDR2 SYDVKM. The CDR3 loop reads CASSYRTGIYGYTF. The DNA for the CDR3 is TGTGCCAGCAGTTACCGGACAGGGATCTATGGCTACACCTTC.

This chain uses TRBV6-5 with TRBJ2-1; 8 bases are a match to TRBD2. The CDR3 is 14 residues long. From germline, CDR1 is MNHEY and CDR2 SVGAGI. The junction had 6 bases not matched to a gene; V was cut back by 7 bases and J by 4 bases. The CDR3 DNA sequence: TGTGCCAGCACGCGGGGGGACCTTTACAATGAGCAGTTCTTC. Protein sequence: CASTRGDLYNEQFF.

The chain employs TRBV30 and TRBJ2-7, with D possibly TRBD2 on 7 matching bases. Trimming removed 2 bases from V and 1 base from J, with 18 bases in between. The CDR3 has 16 residues. Looked up from germline, CDR1 is GTSNPN and CDR2 is SVGIG (reference sequence). The CDR3 DNA reads TGTGCCTGGAGTACCTTAGGGGGAGGGCCTTCCTACGAGCAGTACTTC. Its translation: CAWSTLGGGPSYEQYF.

The chain employs TRBV27 and TRBJ1-5; D gene ambiguous. V was clipped by 6 bases and J by 0 bases, with 6 bases between them. This CDR3 has 13 amino acids. The germline V gene encodes CDR1 MNHEY and CDR2 SMNVEV (reference sequence). Here the CDR3 reads CASRGYSNQPQHF. The CDR3 nucleotides read TGTGCCAGCAGGGGGTATAGCAATCAGCCCCAGCATTTT.

This clone was seen only once. The V call is TRBV19, the J call TRBJ1-4; D unclear. The V gene lost 1 base and the J gene lost 8 bases, with 14 bases spanning the gap. The CDR3 length is 15 residues. Germline V gene sequence: CDR1 LNHDA, CDR2 SQIVND (reference sequence). The CDR3 sequence is CASSIGARITEKLFF. In nucleotides, the CDR3 is TGTGCCAGTAGTATAGGGGCCAGGATCACAGAAAAACTGTTTTTT. Together with reference TRBV19 and TRBJ1-4, the CDR3 gives the full variable domain: DGGITQSPKYLFRKEGQNVTLSCEQNLNHDAMYWYRQDPGQGLRLIYYSQIVNDFQKGDIAEGYSVSREKKESFPLTVTSAQKNPTAFYLCASSIGARITEKLFFGSGTQLSVL.

This CDR3 is CASSLVSVTSYEQYF. CDR3 nucleotide sequence: TGCGCCAGCAGCTTGGTGTCGGTAACCTCCTACGAGCAGTACTTC. The V call is TRBV5-1, the J call TRBJ2-7; D not resolved. The CDR3 runs to 15 residues. V was clipped by 0 bases and J by 0 bases, with 10 bases between them. The germline V gene has CDR1 SGHRS and CDR2 YFSETQ.

V is TRBV7-9 and J is TRBJ2-7; tentatively, D is TRBD1 (6 bases). This CDR3 has 14 residues. Trimming left V 1 base short and J 7 bases short, with 14 bases between. Germline V gene lookup returns CDR1 SEHNR and CDR2 FQNEAQ (reference sequence). CDR3 loop: CASSLEGVSQEQYF. The DNA for the CDR3 is TGTGCCAGCAGCTTAGAGGGGGTTTCCCAGGAGCAGTACTTC.

The gene calls are TRBV6-5 and TRBJ1-1; D gene unclear. The CDR3 sequence is 11 residues long. The V gene's germline CDR1 is MNHEY and CDR2 SVGAGI. V lost 5 bases and J lost 8, with 9 bases in between. The CDR3 nucleotides are TGTGCCAGCAGTACGGGGATGGAAGCTTTCTTT. This encodes CASSTGMEAFF.

The chain joins TRBV11-2 to TRBJ2-7, with D possibly matching TRBD1 (6 bases). V was pared by 5 bases and J by 3 bases, with 11 bases between. This CDR3 has 13 residues. CDR1 and CDR2 (germline): SGHAT, FQNNGV. The CDR3 protein is CASSPDRSYEQYF. In DNA, the CDR3 is TGTGCCAGCAGCCCCGACAGGAGCTACGAGCAGTACTTC.

The table lists this clone with many counts. This chain links TRBV15 with TRBJ1-2, with 7 bases fitting TRBD1. Per the germline V gene, CDR1 is LNHNV and CDR2 is YYDKDF (reference sequence). The CDR3 contains 15 residues. V was clipped by 0 bases and J by 3 bases; unmatched bases: 4. The CDR3 coding sequence is TGTGCCACCAGCAGAGATGCTACAGGGGACTATGGCTACACCTTC. This sequence encodes CATSRDATGDYGYTF.

The chain uses TRBV27 and TRBJ1-2, with D possibly matching TRBD1 (5 bases). The V and J ends lost 3 bases and 6 bases respectively, with 11 bases between them. Per the germline V gene, CDR1 is MNHEY and CDR2 is SMNVEV (reference sequence). The CDR3 has 13 amino acids. CDR3 sequence: CASSFRGLDGYTF. In DNA, the CDR3 is TGTGCCAGCAGTTTCCGGGGGTTGGATGGCTACACCTTC.